Each of the 30 T cell receptor beta chains below was sequenced from the same sample in a study of T cell repertoires in cytomegalovirus infection. TCRdb passed the reads through MiXCR, listing each CDR3 protein once. The table shows about 140,000 distinct CDR3 sequences, with roughly 6.5% occurring only once. Sequenced input: PBMCs. All receptors come from a human donor in good health (CMV status not recorded). Some clones in this sample may be carry-over from other donors' samples.

In its sample, this clonotype was seen many times. V gene TRBV6-1 combines with J gene TRBJ2-7, with 8 positions matching TRBD1. This CDR3 is 12 amino acids long. Germline CDR1 reads MNHNS; CDR2 reads SASEGT. Losses at the gene ends were 6 bases for V and 7 bases for J; bases not matched to a gene: 5. CDR3 sequence: CASRDRVGEQYF. In nucleotides, the CDR3 is TGTGCCAGCAGGGACAGGGTAGGGGAGCAGTACTTC.

The table lists this clonotype with many counts. The chain is built from TRBV11-2 and TRBJ2-6; TRBD2 is a possible D gene (6 bases). The V and J ends lost 0 bases and 4 bases respectively, with 10 bases between them. Germline V gives CDR1 SGHAT, CDR2 FQNNGV. This CDR3 has 16 residues. The DNA of the CDR3 is TGTGCCAGCAGCTTAGAGGGGGGATCAGGGGCCAACGTCCTGACTTTC. As protein: CASSLEGGSGANVLTF. Drawing the rest from reference TRBV11-2 and TRBJ2-6, the complete variable domain is EAGVAQSPRYKIIEKRQSVAFWCNPISGHATLYWYQQILGQGPKLLIQFQNNGVVDDSQLPKDRFSAERLKGVDSTLKIQPAKLEDSAVYLCASSLEGGSGANVLTFGAGSRLTVL.

In its sample, this clonotype was seen a few times. This chain joins TRBV2 and TRBJ1-6; tentative D call: TRBD1 (5 bases). CDR3 length: 16 amino acids. The V gene lost 4 bases and the J gene lost 0 bases, with 10 bases spanning the gap. Germline values: CDR1 SNHLY, CDR2 FYNNEI. CDR3 nucleotides: TGTGCCAGCAGTGGTGGGACCAGCTCCTATAATTCACCCCTCCACTTT. Translating gives CASSGGTSSYNSPLHF.

In its sample, this clonotype was seen many times. The chain recombines TRBV29-1 with TRBJ2-2, with no clear D. The CDR3 loop spans 16 amino acids. Germline CDR1 SQVTM, CDR2 ANQGSEA. With 4 bases removed from V and 0 bases from J, the gap between germline ends came to 15 bases. The CDR3 spells CSVAHPQVANTGELFF. DNA for the CDR3: TGCAGCGTTGCCCATCCCCAGGTAGCGAACACCGGGGAGCTGTTTTTT.

The chain carries TRBV12-5 and TRBJ2-7; TRBD1 agrees at 9 bases. This CDR3 has 15 amino acids. Germline V gene lookup returns CDR1 LGHNT and CDR2 FRNRAP. The trim removed 7 bases at V and 4 bases at J, leaving 11 bases unmatched. The CDR3 coding sequence is TGTGCTAGTGCCTTACCGGGACAGGGTGGGTACGAGCAGTACTTC. It specifies CASALPGQGGYEQYF.

This clonotype turned up a few times. The chain employs TRBV15 and TRBJ1-6, with 10 bases aligning to TRBD1. V lost 3 bases to trimming and J lost 7 bases; unmatched junction nucleotides: 3. The germline CDR1 and CDR2 sequences are LNHNV and YYDKDF (reference sequence). This CDR3 spans 15 amino acids. CDR3 coding DNA: TGTGCCACCAGCAGGGGACAGGGGTCAAATTCACCCCTCCACTTT. Amino acids: CATSRGQGSNSPLHF.

This clonotype was counted at least ten times. This rearrangement joins TRBV7-2 to TRBJ2-1, with 7 positions matching TRBD2. Germline values: CDR1 SGHTA, CDR2 FQGNSA. V dropped 5 bases and J dropped 3; count of bases not matched to a gene: 10. CDR3 size: 16 residues. CDR3 nucleotide sequence: TGTGCCAGCAGCAGGAGCGCTAGCGGAAACTACAATGAGCAGTTCTTC. This gives the protein CASSRSASGNYNEQFF.

The table lists this clonotype with many counts. This chain connects TRBV7-2 to TRBJ2-5; 9 bases agree with TRBD1. The germline V gene encodes CDR1 SGHTA and CDR2 FQGNSA. This CDR3 is built from 14 residues. V lost 3 bases to trimming and J lost 8 bases; unmatched junction nucleotides: 7. CDR3 DNA: TGTGCCAGCAGCTTCCCTACAGGGGGCGCAACCCAGTACTTC. Residues: CASSFPTGGATQYF.

The chain links TRBV28 to TRBJ1-6, with 9 bases fitting TRBD1. With 3 bases clipped from V and 7 bases from J, the junction kept 4 bases outside the gene matches. There are 15 residues in the CDR3. Germline CDR1 MDHEN, CDR2 SYDVKM. The CDR3 is CASSFFGTGNSPLHF. The CDR3 DNA sequence: TGTGCCAGCAGTTTTTTCGGGACAGGGAATTCACCCCTCCACTTT.

This clonotype came up many times. The V and J genes are TRBV7-2 and TRBJ2-7, with D possibly matching TRBD2 (5 bases). There are 14 residues in the CDR3. Trimming removed 1 base at V and 4 bases at J, with 11 bases between. Germline assignment: CDR1 SGHTA and CDR2 FQGNSA. The CDR3: CASSLVGASYEQYF. DNA of the CDR3: TGTGCCAGCAGCTTAGTGGGAGCGTCGTACGAGCAGTACTTC.

At least ten counts were recorded for this clonotype. The gene calls are TRBV10-3 and TRBJ2-5; 10 bases line up with TRBD1. V lost 8 bases, J lost 6 bases, and 24 bases stayed unmatched. There are 19 residues in the CDR3. Looked up from germline, CDR1 is ENHRY and CDR2 is SYGVKD. In nucleotides, the CDR3 is TGTGCCATCCACGGCCCGGGACAGGGGAAAGCAGCAGGTAGAAAGACCCAGTACTTC. Residues: CAIHGPGQGKAAGRKTQYF.

In this sample, this clonotype turned up a few times. This chain links TRBV10-1 with TRBJ2-3; 7 bases line up with TRBD2. CDR1 WNHNN and CDR2 SYGVQD come from the germline V gene (reference sequence). With V trimmed by 2 bases and J by 4 bases, 6 bases remained unmatched. The length of the CDR3 is 15 residues. The CDR3 DNA sequence: TGCGCCAGCAGTGAGGCGGCGGGGGATGCAGATACGCAGTATTTT. Encoded protein: CASSEAAGDADTQYF.

This clonotype was counted many times. The J gene is TRBJ2-7, the V gene TRBV7-8, with a tentative D call TRBD1 (6 bases). V lost 1 base and J 3 bases, leaving 13 bases between the germline ends. The CDR3 is made up of 15 amino acids. Germline CDR1 SGHVS, CDR2 FQNEAQ. The CDR3 spells CASSLVKDRGYEQYF. The CDR3 nucleotides are TGTGCCAGCAGCTTAGTAAAGGACAGAGGCTACGAGCAGTACTTC.

This clonotype was recorded a few times. The rearrangement links TRBV6-2 or TRBV6-3 to TRBJ2-7; TRBD1 agrees at 8 bases. The CDR3 covers 14 residues. Unmatched junction bases numbered 5, after V lost 4 bases and J lost 3 bases. CDR1 and CDR2 (germline): MNHEY, SVGEGT. CDR3 region: CASSSDRVNYEQYF. The CDR3 DNA reads TGTGCCAGCAGTTCGGACAGGGTCAACTACGAGCAGTACTTC.

This clonotype was observed a few times. CDR3 protein: CASSVEGGGQGEALHF. The CDR3 DNA reads TGTGCCAGCAGCGTAGAAGGAGGAGGACAGGGAGAGGCCCTCCACTTT. This chain connects TRBV9 to TRBJ1-6; 8 bases are shared with TRBD1. Germline values: CDR1 SGDLS, CDR2 YYNGEE. CDR3 length equals 16 residues. V trimming: 0 bases; J trimming: 14 bases; junction bases outside the gene matches: 13.

About this clonotype itself: This may be a read error: a much more frequent sequence differs by one nucleotide. This CDR3 fails to terminate in the conserved phenylalanine or tryptophan, so it likely reflects a read error. The rearrangement uses TRBV11-2 and TRBJ2-3; D could derive from TRBD1 or TRBD2 (5 bases each). Trimming cost V 5 bases and J 4 bases, with 13 bases left between them. Germline V gene data show CDR1 as SGHAT and CDR2 as FQNNGV. The CDR3 length is 14 residues. This chain's CDR3 is CASSLRPGPDTQYI. The CDR3 bases are TGTGCCAGCAGCCTCCGCCCGGGGCCAGATACGCAGTATATT.

CDR3 residues: CASSYGTRNEKLFF. As DNA, the CDR3 is TGTGCCAGCAGCTACGGGACCCGAAATGAAAAACTGTTTTTT. V and J are TRBV7-6 and TRBJ1-4; perhaps TRBD1 as D (5 bases). Per germline, CDR1 SGHVS and CDR2 FNYEAQ. V lost 4 bases and J 5 bases, leaving 11 bases between the germline ends. The CDR3 is made up of 14 amino acids.

This clonotype was observed many times. The chain uses TRBV7-2 and TRBJ1-4, with D perhaps TRBD1 (6 bases). Trimming left V 3 bases short and J 7 bases short, with 12 bases between. Germline V gives CDR1 SGHTA, CDR2 FQGNSA. The CDR3 is 14 amino acids. The CDR3 DNA sequence: TGTGCCAGCAGCTTGACAGGTCGACTTGAAAAACTGTTTTTT. Its translation: CASSLTGRLEKLFF.

This clonotype was recorded at least ten times. The CDR3 reads CSVGTGRQPQHF. The CDR3 DNA reads TGCAGCGTTGGGACAGGCCGTCAGCCCCAGCATTTT. The rearrangement uses TRBV29-1 and TRBJ1-5; the match to TRBD1 covers 7 bases. CDR1 SQVTM and CDR2 ANQGSEA come from the germline V gene. The trim removed 4 bases at V and 6 bases at J, leaving 3 bases unmatched. The CDR3 runs 12 residues.

This clonotype turned up a few times. The chain recombines TRBV7-6 with TRBJ1-4; the D gene is possibly TRBD1 (6 bases). From germline, CDR1 is SGHVS and CDR2 FNYEAQ. There are 15 residues in the CDR3. Between the trimmed V and J ends, which lost 5 bases and 3 bases, there was a span of 13 bases. The CDR3 reads CASSIVRTANEKLFF. Written as DNA, the CDR3 is TGTGCCAGCAGCATAGTCCGGACAGCTAATGAAAAACTGTTTTTT.

This clonotype was counted many times. V gene TRBV28 combines with J gene TRBJ1-5; TRBD1 aligns across 7 bases. The CDR3 has 18 amino acids. With V trimmed by 4 bases and J by 6 bases, 18 bases remained unmatched. Germline lookup yields CDR1 MDHEN and CDR2 SYDVKM. The CDR3 spells CASSSWTGLGSGGQPQHF. For the CDR3, the DNA is TGTGCCAGCAGTTCGTGGACAGGTCTCGGCTCGGGTGGTCAGCCCCAGCATTTT.

There are many counts of this clonotype. The V gene is TRBV7-9, the J gene TRBJ2-5; TRBD1 is a possible D gene (5 bases). Trimming shortened V by 3 bases and J by 2 bases, and 10 bases separated the two germline ends. The germline V gene encodes CDR1 SEHNR and CDR2 FQNEAQ (reference sequence). CDR3 length: 14 amino acids. The CDR3 region has the DNA TGTGCCAGCAGCTTCACAGGAAAACAAGAGACCCAGTACTTC. Residues: CASSFTGKQETQYF.

This clonotype appeared many times. This chain connects TRBV5-1 to TRBJ2-7; possible D gene TRBD1, 5 bases. CDR1 SGHRS and CDR2 YFSETQ come from the germline V gene. The germline V and J ends were trimmed by 0 bases and 0 bases, with 13 bases remaining between them. The CDR3 is made up of 16 amino acids. CDR3 region: CASSLGGHASSYEQYF. Here the CDR3 DNA reads TGCGCCAGCAGCTTGGGCGGACACGCGAGCTCCTACGAGCAGTACTTC. The whole variable domain, filled in from reference TRBV5-1 and TRBJ2-7, reads KAGVTQTPRYLIKTRGQQVTLSCSPISGHRSVSWYQQTPGQGLQFLFEYFSETQRNKGNFPGRFSGRQFSNSRSEMNVSTLELGDSALYLCASSLGGHASSYEQYFGPGTRLTVT.

The rearrangement links TRBV5-6 to TRBJ1-3; possible D gene TRBD1, 6 bases. This CDR3 has 17 amino acids. Germline assignment: CDR1 SGHDT and CDR2 YYEEEE. The V gene lost 2 bases and the J gene lost 0 bases, with 15 bases spanning the gap. The CDR3 bases are TGTGCCAGCAGCTTAAAAGGGGACATCACCTCTGGAAACACCATATATTTT. It translates to CASSLKGDITSGNTIYF.

The chain is built from TRBV29-1 and TRBJ1-1, with D possibly being TRBD1 (5 bases). The CDR3 is made up of 15 amino acids. Between the trimmed V and J ends, which lost 6 bases and 0 bases, there was a span of 17 bases. The germline CDR1 and CDR2 sequences are SQVTM and ANQGSEA. The CDR3 DNA is TGCAGCGTCCAAAACAGGAGACCGGTGAACACTGAAGCTTTCTTT. Its protein product is CSVQNRRPVNTEAFF.

In its sample, this clonotype was seen many times. V and J are TRBV19 and TRBJ2-2; 7 positions match TRBD2. The V and J ends lost 7 bases and 5 bases, in that order; junction bases with no gene match: 16. CDR1 and CDR2 from the germline V gene are LNHDA and SQIVND (reference sequence). The CDR3 extends over 17 amino acids. The CDR3 DNA follows: TGTGCCAGTAACTCGTGGACGCCTAGCGGAGGTACCGGGGAGCTGTTTTTT. Translated: CASNSWTPSGGTGELFF.

This clonotype was counted at least ten times. V usage is TRBV19 and J usage is TRBJ2-4; 7 bases fit TRBD1. Germline assignment: CDR1 LNHDA and CDR2 SQIVND (reference sequence). The J segment lost 4 bases and the V segment lost 2 bases, leaving 2 bases of the junction unmatched. CDR3 length equals 14 residues. In DNA, the CDR3 is TGTGCCAGTAGTATACAGGGGGTTAAAAACATTCAGTACTTC. Its translation: CASSIQGVKNIQYF.

The chain's CDR3 is CSAEGQANEKLFF. The CDR3 DNA is TGCAGCGCGGAGGGGCAGGCTAATGAAAAACTGTTTTTT. The chain has TRBV29-1 and TRBJ1-4; TRBD1 might be the D (5 bases). Germline CDR1 reads SQVTM; CDR2 reads ANQGSEA. The CDR3 spans 13 residues. Trimming stripped 7 bases from V and 3 bases from J, with 12 bases between.

The chain carries TRBV10-3 and TRBJ1-1; 8 bases are shared with TRBD1. The CDR3 extends over 15 amino acids. After removal of 6 bases from V and 5 bases from J, the junction contained 11 bases not matched to a gene. Germline V lookup: CDR1 ENHRY, CDR2 SYGVKD. CDR3 sequence reads: CAIRSGAGGRTEAFF. In DNA form, the CDR3 reads TGTGCCATCAGATCAGGTGCAGGGGGCAGGACTGAAGCTTTCTTT.

This chain links TRBV10-3 with TRBJ1-2; 10 bases agree with TRBD1. V gave up 5 bases and J gave up 8 bases; unmatched junction bases: 8. The V gene's germline CDR1 is ENHRY and CDR2 SYGVKD. The CDR3 is made up of 14 amino acids. CDR3 region: CAISNRDRGGGYTF. The CDR3 DNA sequence: TGTGCCATCAGTAACCGGGACAGGGGTGGCGGCTACACCTTC.